This TCR beta chain was found in a study of Graves' ophthalmopathy and Graves' hyperthyroidism. There are 14 residues in the CDR3. V was clipped by 5 bases and J by 6 bases; unmatched bases: 9. In germline, CDR1 is LGHDT, CDR2 YNNKEL (reference sequence). Uncontrolled infections, pregnancy, lactation or other autoimmune diseases led to patient exclusion. The evidence that diagnosis relied on was clinical symptoms, serum thyroxine, TRAb, thyroid ultrasound and orbital computed tomography. The authors isolated PBMCs from about 10 ml of fresh peripheral blood. This clonotype was counted ten times or more. Its target is unknown. Study-wide findings and caveats: Progression of ophthalmopathy was predicted by the model with more than 70% sensitivity and 72% to 85% specificity.

RNA transcripts provided the template for amplifying TCR beta CDR3 regions. First-round RT-PCR employed HTBI primers, with a second-round multiplex PCR after it. TCRdb fed the multiplex PCR reads into MiXCR, producing one record per CDR3 protein. The sample consists of under 350,000 distinct CDR3 sequences, about a sixth of them appearing once. V and J are TRBV3-1 and TRBJ1-1; 7 nucleotides agree with TRBD1. The specimen sequenced was peripheral blood. This TCR was recovered from an adult man with Graves' ophthalmopathy. CDR3: CASSTPGQSAEAFF. In DNA, the CDR3 is TGTGCCAGCAGCACACCGGGACAGTCGGCTGAAGCTTTCTTT.